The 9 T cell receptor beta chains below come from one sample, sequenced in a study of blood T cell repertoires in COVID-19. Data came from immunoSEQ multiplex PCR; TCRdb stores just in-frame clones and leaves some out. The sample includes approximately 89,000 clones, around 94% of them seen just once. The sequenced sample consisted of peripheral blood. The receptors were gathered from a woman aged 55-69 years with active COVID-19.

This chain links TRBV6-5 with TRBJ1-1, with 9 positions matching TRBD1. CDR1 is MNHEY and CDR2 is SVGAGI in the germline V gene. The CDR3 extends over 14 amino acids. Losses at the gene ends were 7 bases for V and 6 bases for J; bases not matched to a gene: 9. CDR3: CASTADRGKAEAFF. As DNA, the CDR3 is TGTGCCAGCACCGCGGACAGGGGTAAGGCTGAAGCTTTCTTT.

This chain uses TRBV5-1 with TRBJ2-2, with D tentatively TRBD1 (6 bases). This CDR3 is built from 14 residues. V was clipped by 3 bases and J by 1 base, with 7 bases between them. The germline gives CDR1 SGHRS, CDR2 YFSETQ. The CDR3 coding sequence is TGCGCCAGCAGCTCACAGGGGAACACCGGGGAGCTGTTTTTT. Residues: CASSSQGNTGELFF.

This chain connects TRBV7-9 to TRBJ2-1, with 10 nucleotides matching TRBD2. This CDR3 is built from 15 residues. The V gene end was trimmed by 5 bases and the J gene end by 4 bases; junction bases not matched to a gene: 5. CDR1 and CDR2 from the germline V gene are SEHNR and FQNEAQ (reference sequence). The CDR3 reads CASSPPAGGYNEQFF. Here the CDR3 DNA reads TGTGCCAGCAGCCCCCCAGCGGGAGGGTACAATGAGCAGTTCTTC.

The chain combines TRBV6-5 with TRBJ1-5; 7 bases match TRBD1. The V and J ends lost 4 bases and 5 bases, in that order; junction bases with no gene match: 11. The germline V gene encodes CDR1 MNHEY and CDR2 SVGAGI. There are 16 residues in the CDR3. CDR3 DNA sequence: TGTGCCAGCAGTTGGTTGGGACAGTCGAGCGATCAGCCCCAGCATTTT. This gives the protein CASSWLGQSSDQPQHF.

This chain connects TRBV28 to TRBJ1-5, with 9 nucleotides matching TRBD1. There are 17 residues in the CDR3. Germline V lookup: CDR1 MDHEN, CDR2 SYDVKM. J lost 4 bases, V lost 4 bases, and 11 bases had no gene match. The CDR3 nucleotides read TGTGCCAGCAGTTCCTCTACAGGGGGCGCAGTAAATCAGCCCCAGCATTTT. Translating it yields CASSSSTGGAVNQPQHF. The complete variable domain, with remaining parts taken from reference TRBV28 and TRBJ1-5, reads DVKVTQSSRYLVKRTGEKVFLECVQDMDHENMFWYRQDPGLGLRLIYFSYDVKMKEKGDIPEGYSVSREKKERFSLILESASTNQTSMYLCASSSSTGGAVNQPQHFGDGTRLSIL.

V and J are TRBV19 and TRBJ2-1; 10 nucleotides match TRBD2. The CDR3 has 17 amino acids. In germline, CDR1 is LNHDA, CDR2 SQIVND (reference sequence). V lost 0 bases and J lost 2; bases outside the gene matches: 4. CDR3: CASSIDGSGGTYNEQFF. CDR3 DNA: TGTGCCAGTAGTATAGACGGTAGCGGGGGGACCTACAATGAGCAGTTCTTC.

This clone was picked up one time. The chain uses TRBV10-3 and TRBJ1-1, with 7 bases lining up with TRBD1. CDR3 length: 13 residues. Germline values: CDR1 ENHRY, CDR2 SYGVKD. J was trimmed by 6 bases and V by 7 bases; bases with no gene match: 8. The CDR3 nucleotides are TGTGCCATCAACCAGGGGGACAACTCTGAAGCTTTCTTT. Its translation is CAINQGDNSEAFF.

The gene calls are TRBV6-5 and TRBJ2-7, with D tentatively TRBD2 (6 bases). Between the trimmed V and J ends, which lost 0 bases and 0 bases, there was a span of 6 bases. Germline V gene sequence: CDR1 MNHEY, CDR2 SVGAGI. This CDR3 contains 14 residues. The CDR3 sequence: CASSYSGGSYEQYF. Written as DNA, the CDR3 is TGTGCCAGCAGTTACTCGGGGGGCTCCTACGAGCAGTACTTC.

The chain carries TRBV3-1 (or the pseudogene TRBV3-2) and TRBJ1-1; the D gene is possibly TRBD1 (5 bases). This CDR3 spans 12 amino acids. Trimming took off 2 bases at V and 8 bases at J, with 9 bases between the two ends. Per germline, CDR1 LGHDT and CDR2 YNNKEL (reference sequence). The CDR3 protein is CASSQRGWEAFF. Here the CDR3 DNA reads TGTGCCAGCAGCCAAAGGGGCTGGGAAGCTTTCTTT.